These 27 T cell receptor beta chains were all obtained from the same sample, sequenced in a study of cytomegalovirus exposure and HLA in healthy donors. The PCR employed 60 Vbeta primers together with 13 Jbeta primers. Sequencing was performed with immunoSEQ multiplex PCR; in TCRdb, only in-frame clones are kept and a portion is missing. The sample has over 250,000 clones; about nine tenths are singletons. Sequences were obtained from PBMCs. These receptors were collected from a man between 35 and 55 years old in good health and CMV-seropositive.

The chain employs TRBV5-1 and TRBJ2-7, with D possibly being TRBD2 (6 bases). The CDR3 runs 14 residues. Germline CDR1 and CDR2: SGHRS and YFSETQ. V lost 4 bases to trimming and J lost 4 bases, with 15 bases between them. The CDR3 loop reads CASSGGALSYEQYF. The CDR3 DNA reads as TGCGCCAGCAGCGGAGGGGCACTATCTTACGAGCAGTACTTC.

This clone showed up just once. The gene calls are TRBV28 and TRBJ2-7; 14 nucleotides align to TRBD2. This CDR3 is 14 amino acids long. From germline, CDR1 is MDHEN and CDR2 SYDVKM. V shed 6 bases and J 11 bases; nucleotides not matched to a gene: 9. The CDR3 DNA reads TGTGCCAGCAGCCCAAGGACTAGCGGGAGGTTTGAGTACTTC. This translates into CASSPRTSGRFEYF. Complete variable domain (other parts from reference TRBV28 and TRBJ2-7): DVKVTQSSRYLVKRTGEKVFLECVQDMDHENMFWYRQDPGLGLRLIYFSYDVKMKEKGDIPEGYSVSREKKERFSLILESASTNQTSMYLCASSPRTSGRFEYFGPGTRLTVT.

This clone was seen just once. V is TRBV29-1 and J is TRBJ2-1; 8 bases are shared with TRBD2. This CDR3 contains 12 residues. Losses at the gene ends were 8 bases for V and 9 bases for J; bases not matched to a gene: 9. Per germline, CDR1 SQVTM and CDR2 ANQGSEA. CDR3 coding DNA: TGCAGCTCTTTAGGGCGGGAGGTTGAGCAGTTCTTC. This encodes CSSLGREVEQFF.

The chain employs TRBV28 and TRBJ1-2; D ambiguous. Germline values: CDR1 MDHEN, CDR2 SYDVKM. The CDR3 runs to 13 residues. V dropped 5 bases and J dropped 0 bases, with 7 bases sitting between them. The CDR3 is CASSAAANYGYTF. The CDR3 DNA sequence: TGTGCCAGCAGTGCCGCAGCTAACTATGGCTACACCTTC.

This chain uses TRBV2 with TRBJ2-1; 8 bases match TRBD2. The CDR3 is 15 amino acids. The V gene end was trimmed by 4 bases and the J gene end by 5 bases; junction bases not matched to a gene: 7. Germline V CDR1 and CDR2: SNHLY, FYNNEI. In nucleotides, the CDR3 is TGTGCCAGCAGTGCCTGGGTAGCGGGGCACAATGAGCAGTTCTTC. Protein sequence: CASSAWVAGHNEQFF.

This chain uses TRBV28 with TRBJ1-5; the D gene is possibly TRBD1 (5 bases). Per the germline V gene, CDR1 is MDHEN and CDR2 is SYDVKM. The CDR3 is 18 residues long. The ends were cut back, 4 bases at V and 0 bases at J, with 19 bases in the middle. The CDR3 nucleotides are TGTGCCAGCAGTTCATCCCTGGGGGGGAGGGATAGCAATCAGCCCCAGCATTTT. Protein sequence: CASSSSLGGRDSNQPQHF.

The CDR3 spells CASSIRGYNEQFF. The CDR3 nucleotides read TGTGCCAGCAGTATACGGGGCTACAATGAGCAGTTCTTC. The chain links TRBV6-1 to TRBJ2-1, with a possible D match to TRBD2 (5 bases). The CDR3 contains 13 residues. The V end lost 5 bases, the J end lost 3 bases, and 8 bases lay between the germline ends. Germline V gene lookup returns CDR1 MNHNS and CDR2 SASEGT.

The chain combines TRBV5-6 with TRBJ2-3; D is unresolved. The V and J ends lost 3 bases and 0 bases respectively, with 8 bases between them. The germline V gene encodes CDR1 SGHDT and CDR2 YYEEEE. The CDR3 is 14 residues long. The CDR3 DNA sequence: TGTGCCAGCAGCTCCGTCTCGAGCACAGATACGCAGTATTTT. This gives the protein CASSSVSSTDTQYF.

The chain recombines TRBV28 with TRBJ2-7; 9 bases are a match to TRBD1. J gave up 5 bases and V 5 bases, and 10 bases lay outside the gene matches. CDR3 size: 15 residues. CDR1 and CDR2 (germline): MDHEN, SYDVKM. CDR3 in amino acids: CASSHPGTGIHEQYF. In nucleotides, the CDR3 is TGTGCCAGCAGTCACCCCGGGACAGGGATTCACGAGCAGTACTTC.

The rearrangement uses TRBV10-3 and TRBJ2-3, with 8 bases lining up with TRBD1. The ends lost 5 bases at V and 0 bases at J; junction bases unmatched: 4. This CDR3 is 15 amino acids long. Germline lookup yields CDR1 ENHRY and CDR2 SYGVKD. CDR3 bases: TGTGCCATCAGTAAGACAGGGGAGAGCACAGATACGCAGTATTTT. This codes for CAISKTGESTDTQYF.

The chain uses TRBV6-5 and TRBJ1-2, with D tentatively TRBD1 (5 bases). The CDR3 runs 15 residues. From germline, CDR1 is MNHEY and CDR2 SVGAGI. V lost 2 bases and J 0 bases, leaving 10 bases between the germline ends. CDR3 sequence reads: CASSYGALTNYGYTF. The DNA for the CDR3 is TGTGCCAGCAGTTACGGGGCCTTAACTAACTATGGCTACACCTTC.

The rearrangement joins TRBV5-1 to TRBJ2-2, with 13 bases matching TRBD2. The CDR3 consists of 16 residues. Trimming took 3 bases from V and 7 from J; bases not matched to a gene: 6. Germline V gene lookup returns CDR1 SGHRS and CDR2 YFSETQ. The CDR3 DNA sequence: TGCGCCAGCAGCTCAACTAGCGGGAGGGCGAGCGGGGAGCTGTTTTTT. Translated, it gives CASSSTSGRASGELFF.

V is TRBV7-9 and J is TRBJ2-7, with a tentative D call TRBD2 (5 bases). V was pared by 1 base and J by 4 bases, with 8 bases between. There are 13 residues in the CDR3. Germline assignment: CDR1 SEHNR and CDR2 FQNEAQ (reference sequence). The CDR3: CASSLGTGYEQYF. CDR3 nucleotides: TGTGCCAGCAGCTTAGGGACGGGATACGAGCAGTACTTC.

This chain uses TRBV27 with TRBJ1-2; TRBD1 is a possible D gene (6 bases). Trimming shortened V by 6 bases and J by 2 bases, and 13 bases separated the two germline ends. Germline CDR1 and CDR2: MNHEY and SMNVEV (reference sequence). The CDR3 is made up of 14 amino acids. CDR3 bases: TGTGCCAGCAGCACTGTAGGGGGAAACTATGGCTACACCTTC. Translating it yields CASSTVGGNYGYTF.

The chain joins TRBV28 to TRBJ2-1; 9 positions agree with TRBD2. This CDR3 is 14 amino acids long. The V gene end was trimmed by 7 bases and the J gene end by 4 bases; junction bases not matched to a gene: 5. Germline CDR1 and CDR2: MDHEN and SYDVKM. CDR3 residues: CASTTSGPYNEQFF. The CDR3 DNA follows: TGTGCCAGCACGACTAGCGGACCTTACAATGAGCAGTTCTTC.

V gene TRBV19 combines with J gene TRBJ2-7, with 11 bases fitting TRBD2. Germline CDR1 is LNHDA and CDR2 is SQIVND (reference sequence). Losses at the gene ends were 6 bases for V and 3 bases for J; bases not matched to a gene: 7. This CDR3 is 15 amino acids long. The CDR3 sequence is CASSRGLAGSYEQYF. DNA of the CDR3: TGTGCCAGTAGCCGCGGACTAGCGGGCAGCTACGAGCAGTACTTC.

Only one count was recorded for this clone. The CDR3 DNA follows: TGTGCCAGCAGAGGGACTAGCGGGAGCTCCTACGAGCAGTACTTC. Its protein is CASRGTSGSSYEQYF. The V gene is TRBV6-6, the J gene TRBJ2-5; 14 bases match TRBD2. The DNA end favors TRBJ2-7, so the J call may be wrong. The CDR3 loop spans 15 amino acids. Germline assignment: CDR1 MNHNY and CDR2 SVGAGI (reference sequence).

The genes are TRBV5-4 and TRBJ2-7; 9 nucleotides align to TRBD2. There are 14 residues in the CDR3. Germline CDR1 and CDR2: SGHNT and YYREEE (reference sequence). With 2 bases clipped from V and 6 bases from J, the junction kept 6 bases outside the gene matches. DNA of the CDR3: TGTGCCAGCAGCTTCGGGGTAGCGGGAGTCGAGCAGTACTTC. Translation gives CASSFGVAGVEQYF.

The chain links TRBV19 to TRBJ1-5, with D unresolved. V gave up 2 bases and J gave up 2 bases, with 10 bases separating them. Germline values: CDR1 LNHDA, CDR2 SQIVND (reference sequence). The CDR3 loop spans 15 amino acids. The CDR3 reads CASSISQVGNQPQHF. CDR3 DNA sequence: TGTGCCAGTAGTATAAGCCAGGTTGGCAATCAGCCCCAGCATTTT.

This sequence joins TRBV9 and TRBJ2-3, with D perhaps matching TRBD2 (7 bases). Germline lookup yields CDR1 SGDLS and CDR2 YYNGEE. There are 15 residues in the CDR3. Trimming cost V 4 bases and J 1 base, with 13 bases left between them. The CDR3 loop is CASSPPGGGTDTQYF. DNA for the CDR3: TGTGCCAGCAGCCCCCCGGGGGGCGGCACAGATACGCAGTATTTT.

This sequence joins TRBV7-9 and TRBJ2-3; 9 nucleotides line up with TRBD1. The CDR3 runs to 15 residues. Germline V gene sequence: CDR1 SEHNR, CDR2 FQNEAQ (reference sequence). V dropped 2 bases and J dropped 4; count of bases not matched to a gene: 4. Here the CDR3 DNA reads TGTGCCAGCAGCTTAAGGGGACAGGGCTCAGATACGCAGTATTTT. Translated, it gives CASSLRGQGSDTQYF.

V gene TRBV7-8 combines with J gene TRBJ1-1, with D possibly TRBD1 on 6 matching bases. CDR3 size: 15 residues. In germline, CDR1 is SGHVS, CDR2 FQNEAQ. V lost 2 bases and J lost 6, with 16 bases in between. The CDR3 loop is CASSLFGQMGPEAFF. DNA of the CDR3: TGTGCCAGCAGCTTATTTGGACAGATGGGTCCTGAAGCTTTCTTT.

This chain connects TRBV5-1 to TRBJ1-2; unclear D gene. This CDR3 spans 14 amino acids. CDR1 and CDR2 (germline): SGHRS, YFSETQ. Deletions cut 2 bases from V and 0 bases from J, with 8 bases between. In DNA form, the CDR3 reads TGCGCCAGCAGCTTAAATTCAGCTAACTATGGCTACACCTTC. Amino acids: CASSLNSANYGYTF.

J is TRBJ2-7 and V is TRBV5-1, with TRBD1 matching 8 bases. Germline trimming cut 3 bases from V and 1 base from J; bases unmatched to any gene: 3. Per the germline V gene, CDR1 is SGHRS and CDR2 is YFSETQ. The CDR3 is 14 residues long. This CDR3 reads CASSSGQGSYEQYF. The CDR3 nucleotides are TGCGCCAGCAGCTCCGGACAGGGTTCCTACGAGCAGTACTTC.

The chain links TRBV18 to TRBJ2-1; TRBD1 is a possible D gene (6 bases). Germline V CDR1 and CDR2: KGHSH, LQKENI. V dropped 2 bases and J dropped 0 bases, with 8 bases sitting between them. The CDR3 runs to 15 residues. The CDR3 protein is CASSPGTISYNEQFF. Here the CDR3 DNA reads TGTGCCAGCTCACCAGGGACAATCTCCTACAATGAGCAGTTCTTC.

This chain uses TRBV28 with TRBJ2-3, with 10 bases identical to TRBD2. The CDR3 has 15 amino acids. J gave up 2 bases and V 6 bases, and 5 bases lay outside the gene matches. From germline, CDR1 is MDHEN and CDR2 SYDVKM. The CDR3 DNA reads as TGTGCCAGCAGACCACTAGCGGGGCACACAGATACGCAGTATTTT. Translating it yields CASRPLAGHTDTQYF.

The chain has TRBV5-6 and TRBJ1-3; tentatively, D is TRBD1 (5 bases). The germline V gene has CDR1 SGHDT and CDR2 YYEEEE. The CDR3 covers 16 residues. The V end lost 0 bases, the J end lost 0 bases, and 10 bases lay between the germline ends. The CDR3 DNA reads as TGTGCCAGCAGCTTGGCCGGGGGAGCCTCTGGAAACACCATATATTTT. This sequence encodes CASSLAGGASGNTIYF.